This T cell receptor beta chain originates from a study of Graves' ophthalmopathy and Graves' hyperthyroidism. Amplifying from RNA transcripts, the study obtained TCR beta CDR3 regions. First-round RT-PCR relied on HTBI primers, and a second-round multiplex PCR came next. TCRdb passed the multiplex PCR reads through MiXCR, listing each CDR3 protein once. The data contain hundreds of thousands of distinct CDR3 sequences, 35% to 50% of them singletons. Having ophthalmopathy, the donors showed moderate-to-severe activity, CAS ≥3 and NOSPECS ≥4, with disease lasting under 3 months. Germline lookup yields CDR1 LGHDT and CDR2 YNNKEL (reference sequence). The CDR3 runs 12 residues. The V and J ends lost 5 bases and 7 bases respectively, with 11 bases between them.

This TCR was sampled from an adult man with Graves' ophthalmopathy. J is TRBJ1-2 and V is TRBV3-1, with D perhaps matching TRBD1 (5 bases). The sample consisted of peripheral blood. CDR3 DNA: TGTGCCAGCAGCGAGGATCAGGGTGGCTACACCTTC. Protein: CASSEDQGGYTF. The full variable domain, completed using reference TRBV3-1 and TRBJ1-2, is DTAVSQTPKYLVTQMGNDKSIKCEQNLGHDTMYWYKQDSKKFLKIMFSYNNKELIINETVPNRFSPKSPDKAHLNLHINSLELGDSAVYFCASSEDQGGYTFGSGTRLTVV.